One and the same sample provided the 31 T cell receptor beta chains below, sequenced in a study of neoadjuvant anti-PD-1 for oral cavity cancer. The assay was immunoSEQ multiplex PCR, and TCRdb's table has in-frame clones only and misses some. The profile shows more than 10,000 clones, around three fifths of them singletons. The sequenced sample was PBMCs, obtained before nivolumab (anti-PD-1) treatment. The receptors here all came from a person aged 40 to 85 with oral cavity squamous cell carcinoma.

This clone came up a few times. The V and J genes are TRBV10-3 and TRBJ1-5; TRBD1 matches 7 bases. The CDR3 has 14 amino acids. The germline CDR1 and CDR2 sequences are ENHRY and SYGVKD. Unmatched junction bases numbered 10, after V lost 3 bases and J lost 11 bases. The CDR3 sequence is CAISDPTGNVAQHF. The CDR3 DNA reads TGTGCCATCAGTGACCCGACAGGGAATGTGGCCCAGCATTTT.

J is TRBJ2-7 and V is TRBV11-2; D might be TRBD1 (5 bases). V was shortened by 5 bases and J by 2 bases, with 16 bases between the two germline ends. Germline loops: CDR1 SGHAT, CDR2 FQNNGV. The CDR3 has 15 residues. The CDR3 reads CASSPSWTRAYEQYF. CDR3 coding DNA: TGTGCCAGCAGCCCATCCTGGACCAGGGCCTACGAGCAGTACTTC.

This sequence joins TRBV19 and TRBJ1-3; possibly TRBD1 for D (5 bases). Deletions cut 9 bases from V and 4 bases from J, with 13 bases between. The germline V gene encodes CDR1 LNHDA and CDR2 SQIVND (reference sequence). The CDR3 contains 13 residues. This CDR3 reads CASGQQIGNTIYF. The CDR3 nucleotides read TGTGCCAGCGGACAACAGATAGGAAACACCATATATTTT.

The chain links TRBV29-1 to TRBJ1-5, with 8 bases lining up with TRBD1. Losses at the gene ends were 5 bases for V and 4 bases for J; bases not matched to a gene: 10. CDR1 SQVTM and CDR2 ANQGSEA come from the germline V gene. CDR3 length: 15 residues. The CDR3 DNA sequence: TGCAGCGTTTCCGGAGGACAGGGCCAGAATCAGCCCCAGCATTTT. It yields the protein CSVSGGQGQNQPQHF.

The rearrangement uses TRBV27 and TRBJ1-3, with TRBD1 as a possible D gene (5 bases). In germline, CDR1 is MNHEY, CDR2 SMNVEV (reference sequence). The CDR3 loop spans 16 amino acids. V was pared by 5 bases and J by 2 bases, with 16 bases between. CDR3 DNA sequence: TGTGCCAGCAGTCGAGAGTGGGGGGGAACTGGAAACACCATATATTTT. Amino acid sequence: CASSREWGGTGNTIYF.

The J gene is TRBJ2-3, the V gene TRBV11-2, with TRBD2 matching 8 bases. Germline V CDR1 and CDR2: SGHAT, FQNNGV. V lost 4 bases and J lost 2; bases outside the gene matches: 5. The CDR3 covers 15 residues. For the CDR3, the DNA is TGTGCCAGCAGCTCTAGCGGGCACGTCACAGATACGCAGTATTTT. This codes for CASSSSGHVTDTQYF.

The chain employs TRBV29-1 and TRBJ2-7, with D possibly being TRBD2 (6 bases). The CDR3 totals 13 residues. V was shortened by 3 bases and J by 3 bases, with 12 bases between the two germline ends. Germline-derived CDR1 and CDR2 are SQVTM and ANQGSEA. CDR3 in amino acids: CSVDNGSGYEQYF. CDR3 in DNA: TGCAGCGTTGATAACGGGAGTGGCTACGAGCAGTACTTC.

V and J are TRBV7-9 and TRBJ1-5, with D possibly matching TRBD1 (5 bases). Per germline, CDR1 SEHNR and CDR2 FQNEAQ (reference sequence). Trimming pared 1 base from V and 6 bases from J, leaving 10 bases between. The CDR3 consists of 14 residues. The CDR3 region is CASSLGGGFQPQHF. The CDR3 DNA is TGTGCCAGCAGCTTAGGGGGCGGGTTTCAGCCCCAGCATTTT.

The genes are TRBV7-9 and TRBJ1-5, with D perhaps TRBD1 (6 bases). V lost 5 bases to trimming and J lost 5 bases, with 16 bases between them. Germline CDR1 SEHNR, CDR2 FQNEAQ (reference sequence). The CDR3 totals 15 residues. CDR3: CASSPGAGEHQPQHF. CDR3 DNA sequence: TGTGCCAGCAGCCCAGGGGCCGGGGAGCATCAGCCCCAGCATTTT.

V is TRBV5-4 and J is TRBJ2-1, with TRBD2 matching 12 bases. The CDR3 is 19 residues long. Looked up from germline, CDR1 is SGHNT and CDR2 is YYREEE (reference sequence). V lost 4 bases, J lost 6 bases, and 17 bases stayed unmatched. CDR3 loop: CASSPRLAGVPRPTNEQFF. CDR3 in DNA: TGTGCCAGCAGCCCTCGACTAGCGGGAGTCCCCCGACCGACCAATGAGCAGTTCTTC.

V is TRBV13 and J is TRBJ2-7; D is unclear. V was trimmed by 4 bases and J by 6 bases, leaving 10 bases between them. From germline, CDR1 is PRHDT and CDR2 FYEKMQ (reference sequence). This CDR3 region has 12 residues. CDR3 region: CASSSYDREQYF. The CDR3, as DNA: TGTGCCAGCAGCTCCTATGACCGCGAGCAGTACTTC.

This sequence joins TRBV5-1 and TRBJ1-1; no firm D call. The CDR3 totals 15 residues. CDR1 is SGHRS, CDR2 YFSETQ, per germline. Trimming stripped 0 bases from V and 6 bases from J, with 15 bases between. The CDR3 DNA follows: TGCGCCAGCAGCTTGGGTTGGGCGCCGAGGGCTGAAGCTTTCTTT. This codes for CASSLGWAPRAEAFF. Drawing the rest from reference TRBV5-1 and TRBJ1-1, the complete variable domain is KAGVTQTPRYLIKTRGQQVTLSCSPISGHRSVSWYQQTPGQGLQFLFEYFSETQRNKGNFPGRFSGRQFSNSRSEMNVSTLELGDSALYLCASSLGWAPRAEAFFGQGTRLTVV.

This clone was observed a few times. The CDR3 spells CASNPGAPTGELFF. In nucleotides, the CDR3 is TGCGCCAGCAACCCGGGGGCGCCTACCGGGGAGCTGTTTTTT. This chain joins TRBV5-1 and TRBJ2-2; D tentatively reads TRBD1 or TRBD2 (6 bases each). V was pared by 6 bases and J by 5 bases, with 14 bases between. This CDR3 comprises 14 residues. Germline V gene sequence: CDR1 SGHRS, CDR2 YFSETQ.

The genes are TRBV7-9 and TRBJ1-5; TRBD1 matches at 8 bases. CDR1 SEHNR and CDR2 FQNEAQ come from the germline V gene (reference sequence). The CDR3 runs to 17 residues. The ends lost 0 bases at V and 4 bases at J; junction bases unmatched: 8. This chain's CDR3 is CASSLASGQGANQPQHF. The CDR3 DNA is TGTGCCAGCAGCTTAGCATCGGGGCAGGGGGCGAATCAGCCCCAGCATTTT.

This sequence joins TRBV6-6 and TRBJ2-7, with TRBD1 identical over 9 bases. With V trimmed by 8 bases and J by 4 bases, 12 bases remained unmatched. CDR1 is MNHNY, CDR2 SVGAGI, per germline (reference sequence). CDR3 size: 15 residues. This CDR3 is CASQNGGQGLYEQYF. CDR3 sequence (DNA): TGTGCCAGCCAAAACGGAGGACAGGGGCTGTACGAGCAGTACTTC.

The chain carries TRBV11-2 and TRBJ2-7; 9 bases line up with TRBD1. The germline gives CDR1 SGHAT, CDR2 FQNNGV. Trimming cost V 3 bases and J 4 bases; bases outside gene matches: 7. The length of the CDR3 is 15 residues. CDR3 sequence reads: CASSFVAGQGYEQYF. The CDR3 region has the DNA TGTGCCAGCAGCTTCGTCGCTGGACAGGGGTACGAGCAGTACTTC. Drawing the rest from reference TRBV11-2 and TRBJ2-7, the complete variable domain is EAGVAQSPRYKIIEKRQSVAFWCNPISGHATLYWYQQILGQGPKLLIQFQNNGVVDDSQLPKDRFSAERLKGVDSTLKIQPAKLEDSAVYLCASSFVAGQGYEQYFGPGTRLTVT.

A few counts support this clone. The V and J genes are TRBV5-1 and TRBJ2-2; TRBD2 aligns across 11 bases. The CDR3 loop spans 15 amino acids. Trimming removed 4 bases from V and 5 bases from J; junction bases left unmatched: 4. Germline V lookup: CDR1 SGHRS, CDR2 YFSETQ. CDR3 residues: CASSITSGGTGELFF. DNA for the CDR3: TGCGCCAGCAGCATAACTAGCGGGGGAACCGGGGAGCTGTTTTTT. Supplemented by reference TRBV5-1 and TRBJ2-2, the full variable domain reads KAGVTQTPRYLIKTRGQQVTLSCSPISGHRSVSWYQQTPGQGLQFLFEYFSETQRNKGNFPGRFSGRQFSNSRSEMNVSTLELGDSALYLCASSITSGGTGELFFGEGSRLTVL.

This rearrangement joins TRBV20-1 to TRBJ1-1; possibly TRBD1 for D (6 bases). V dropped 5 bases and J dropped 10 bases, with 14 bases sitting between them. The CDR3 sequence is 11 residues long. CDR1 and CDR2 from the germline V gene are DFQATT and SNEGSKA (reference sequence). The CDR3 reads CSAWLDRSAFF. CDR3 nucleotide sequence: TGCAGTGCTTGGCTGGACAGATCAGCTTTCTTT.

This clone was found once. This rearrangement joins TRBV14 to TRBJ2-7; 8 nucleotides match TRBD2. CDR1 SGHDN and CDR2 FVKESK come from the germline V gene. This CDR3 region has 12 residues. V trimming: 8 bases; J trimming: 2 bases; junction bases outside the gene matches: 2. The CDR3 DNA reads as TGTGCCAGCGGCGGGGGGCCCTACGAGCAGTACTTC. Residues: CASGGGPYEQYF.

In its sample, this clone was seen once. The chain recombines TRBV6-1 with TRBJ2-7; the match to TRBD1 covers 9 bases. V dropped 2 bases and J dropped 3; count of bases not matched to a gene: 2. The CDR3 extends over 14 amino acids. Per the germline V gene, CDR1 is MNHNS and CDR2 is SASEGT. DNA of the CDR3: TGTGCCAGCAGTGAAACGACAGGGGGCTACGAGCAGTACTTC. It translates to CASSETTGGYEQYF.

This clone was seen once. CDR3 nucleotide sequence: TGTGCCAGCAGTTTTACCTACTACGAGCAGTACTTC. Protein sequence: CASSFTYYEQYF. The chain links TRBV28 to TRBJ2-7; D uncertain. This CDR3 is 12 amino acids long. Per the germline V gene, CDR1 is MDHEN and CDR2 is SYDVKM. Trimming left V 3 bases short and J 3 bases short, with 6 bases between.

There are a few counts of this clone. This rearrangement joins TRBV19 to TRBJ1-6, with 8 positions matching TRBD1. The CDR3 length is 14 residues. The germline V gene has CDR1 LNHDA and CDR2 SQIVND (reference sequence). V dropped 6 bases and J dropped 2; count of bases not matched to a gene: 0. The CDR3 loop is CASRQGAYNSPLHF. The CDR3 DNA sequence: TGTGCCAGTAGACAGGGGGCCTATAATTCACCCCTCCACTTT.

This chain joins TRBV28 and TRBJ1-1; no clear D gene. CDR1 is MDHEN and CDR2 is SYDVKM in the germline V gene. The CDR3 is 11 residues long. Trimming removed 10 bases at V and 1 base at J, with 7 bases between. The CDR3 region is CATFGNTEAFF. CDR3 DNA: TGTGCCACCTTCGGGAACACTGAAGCTTTCTTT.

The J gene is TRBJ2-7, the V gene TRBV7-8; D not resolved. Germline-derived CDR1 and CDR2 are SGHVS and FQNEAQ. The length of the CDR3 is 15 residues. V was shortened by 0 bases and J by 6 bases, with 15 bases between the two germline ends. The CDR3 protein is CASSLAQHNSGEQYF. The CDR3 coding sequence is TGTGCCAGCAGCTTAGCTCAGCATAATAGTGGCGAGCAGTACTTC.

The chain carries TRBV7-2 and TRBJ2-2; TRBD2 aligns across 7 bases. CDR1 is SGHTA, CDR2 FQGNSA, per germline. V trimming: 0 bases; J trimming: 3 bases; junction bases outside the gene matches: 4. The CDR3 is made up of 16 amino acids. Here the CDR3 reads CASSLAASGHTGELFF. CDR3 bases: TGTGCCAGCAGCTTAGCGGCTAGCGGCCACACCGGGGAGCTGTTTTTT.

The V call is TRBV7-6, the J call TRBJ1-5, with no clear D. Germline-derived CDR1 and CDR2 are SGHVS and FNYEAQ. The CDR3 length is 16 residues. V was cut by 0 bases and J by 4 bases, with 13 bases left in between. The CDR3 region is CASSLAPRGKNQPQHF. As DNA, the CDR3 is TGTGCCAGCAGCTTAGCTCCCCGGGGAAAGAATCAGCCCCAGCATTTT.

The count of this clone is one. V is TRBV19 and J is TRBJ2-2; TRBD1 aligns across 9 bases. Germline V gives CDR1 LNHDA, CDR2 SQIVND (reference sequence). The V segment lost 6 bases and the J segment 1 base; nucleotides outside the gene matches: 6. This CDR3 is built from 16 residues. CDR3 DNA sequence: TGTGCCAGTAGGAGGCCGGGACAGGGGAACACCGGGGAGCTGTTTTTT. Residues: CASRRPGQGNTGELFF. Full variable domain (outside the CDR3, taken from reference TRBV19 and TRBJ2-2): DGGITQSPKYLFRKEGQNVTLSCEQNLNHDAMYWYRQDPGQGLRLIYYSQIVNDFQKGDIAEGYSVSREKKESFPLTVTSAQKNPTAFYLCASRRPGQGNTGELFFGEGSRLTVL.

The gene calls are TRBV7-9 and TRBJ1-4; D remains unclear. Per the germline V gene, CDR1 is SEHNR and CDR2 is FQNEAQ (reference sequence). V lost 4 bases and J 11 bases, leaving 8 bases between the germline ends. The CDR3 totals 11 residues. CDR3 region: CASSSREKLFF. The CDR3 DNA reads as TGTGCCAGCAGCTCACGGGAGAAACTGTTTTTT.

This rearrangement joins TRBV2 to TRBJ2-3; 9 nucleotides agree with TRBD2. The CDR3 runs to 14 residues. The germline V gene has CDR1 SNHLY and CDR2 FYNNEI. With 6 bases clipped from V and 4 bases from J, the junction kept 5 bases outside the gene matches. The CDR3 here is CASRAGGSADTQYF. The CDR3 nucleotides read TGTGCCAGCAGGGCGGGAGGGTCTGCAGATACGCAGTATTTT. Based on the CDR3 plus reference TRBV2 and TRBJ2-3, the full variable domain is EPEVTQTPSHQVTQMGQEVILRCVPISNHLYFYWYRQILGQKVEFLVSFYNNEISEKSEIFDDQFSVERPDGSNFTLKIRSTKLEDSAMYFCASRAGGSADTQYFGPGTRLTVL.

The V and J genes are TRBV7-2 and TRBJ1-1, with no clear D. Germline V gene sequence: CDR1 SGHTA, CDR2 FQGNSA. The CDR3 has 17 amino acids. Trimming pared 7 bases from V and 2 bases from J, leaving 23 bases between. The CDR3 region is CASISGSRLALNTEAFF. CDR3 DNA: TGTGCCAGCATCTCCGGGAGCCGCCTTGCTCTTAACACTGAAGCTTTCTTT. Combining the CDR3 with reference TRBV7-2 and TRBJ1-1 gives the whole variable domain GAGVSQSPSNKVTEKGKDVELRCDPISGHTALYWYRQSLGQGLEFLIYFQGNSAPDKSGLPSDRFSAERTGGSVSTLTIQRTQQEDSAVYLCASISGSRLALNTEAFFGQGTRLTVV.

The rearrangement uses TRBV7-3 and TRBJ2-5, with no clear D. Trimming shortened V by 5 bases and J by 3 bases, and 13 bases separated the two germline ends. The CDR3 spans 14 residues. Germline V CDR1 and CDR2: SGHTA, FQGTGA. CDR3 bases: TGTGCCAGCAGCCCAACAGTCTCCAAAGAGACCCAGTACTTC. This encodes CASSPTVSKETQYF.